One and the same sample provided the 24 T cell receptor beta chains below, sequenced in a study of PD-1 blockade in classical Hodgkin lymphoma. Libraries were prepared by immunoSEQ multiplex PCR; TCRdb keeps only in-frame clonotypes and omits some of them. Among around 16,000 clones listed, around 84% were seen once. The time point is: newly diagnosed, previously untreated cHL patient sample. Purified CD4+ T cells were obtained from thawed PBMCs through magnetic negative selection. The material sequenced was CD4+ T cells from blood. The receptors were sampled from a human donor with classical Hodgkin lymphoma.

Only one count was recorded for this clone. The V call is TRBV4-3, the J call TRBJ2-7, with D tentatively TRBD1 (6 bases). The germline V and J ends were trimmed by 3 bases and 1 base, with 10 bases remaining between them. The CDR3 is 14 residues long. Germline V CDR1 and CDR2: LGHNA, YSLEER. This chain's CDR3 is CASSQYRESYEQYF. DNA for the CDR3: TGCGCCAGCAGCCAGTACAGGGAATCCTACGAGCAGTACTTC.

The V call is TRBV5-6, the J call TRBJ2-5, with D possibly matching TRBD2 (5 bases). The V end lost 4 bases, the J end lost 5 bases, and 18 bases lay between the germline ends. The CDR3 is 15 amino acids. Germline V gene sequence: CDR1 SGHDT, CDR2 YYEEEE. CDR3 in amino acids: CASSPPGKNVETQYF. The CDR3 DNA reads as TGTGCCAGCAGCCCACCCGGGAAAAACGTGGAGACCCAGTACTTC.

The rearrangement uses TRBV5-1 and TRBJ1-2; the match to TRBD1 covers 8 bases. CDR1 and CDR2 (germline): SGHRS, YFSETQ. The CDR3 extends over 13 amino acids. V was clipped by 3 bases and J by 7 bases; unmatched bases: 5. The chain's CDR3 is CASSSTGEGGYTF. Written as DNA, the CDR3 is TGCGCCAGCAGCTCGACAGGGGAGGGTGGCTACACCTTC.

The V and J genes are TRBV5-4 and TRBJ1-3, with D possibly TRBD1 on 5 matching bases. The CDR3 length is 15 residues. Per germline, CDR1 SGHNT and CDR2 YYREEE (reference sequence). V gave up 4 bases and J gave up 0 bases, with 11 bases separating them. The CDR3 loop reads CASSRGGGSGNTIYF. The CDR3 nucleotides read TGTGCCAGCAGCCGTGGGGGGGGCTCTGGAAACACCATATATTTT. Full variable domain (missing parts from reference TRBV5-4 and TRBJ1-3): ETGVTQSPTHLIKTRGQQVTLRCSSQSGHNTVSWYQQALGQGPQFIFQYYREEENGRGNFPPRFSGLQFPNYSSELNVNALELDDSALYLCASSRGGGSGNTIYFGEGSWLTVV.

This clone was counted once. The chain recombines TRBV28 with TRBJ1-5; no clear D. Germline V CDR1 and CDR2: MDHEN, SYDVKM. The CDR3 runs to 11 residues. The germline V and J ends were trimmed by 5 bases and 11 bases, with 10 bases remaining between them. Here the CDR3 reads CASSPPGAQHF. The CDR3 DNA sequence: TGTGCCAGCAGTCCTCCCGGGGCCCAGCATTTT.

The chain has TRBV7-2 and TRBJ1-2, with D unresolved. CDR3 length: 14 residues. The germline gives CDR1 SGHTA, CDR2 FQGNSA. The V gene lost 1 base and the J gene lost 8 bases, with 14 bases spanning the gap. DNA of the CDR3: TGTGCCAGCAGCTTAGTTGGCAGCAGAAAGGGCTACACCTTC. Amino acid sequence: CASSLVGSRKGYTF. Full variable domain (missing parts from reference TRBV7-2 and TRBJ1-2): GAGVSQSPSNKVTEKGKDVELRCDPISGHTALYWYRQSLGQGLEFLIYFQGNSAPDKSGLPSDRFSAERTGGSVSTLTIQRTQQEDSAVYLCASSLVGSRKGYTFGSGTRLTVV.

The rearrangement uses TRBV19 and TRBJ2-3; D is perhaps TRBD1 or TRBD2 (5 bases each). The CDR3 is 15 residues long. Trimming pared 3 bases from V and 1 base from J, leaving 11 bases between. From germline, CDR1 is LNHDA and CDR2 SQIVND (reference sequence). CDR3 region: CASSIGGWGTDTQYF. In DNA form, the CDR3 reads TGTGCCAGTAGTATTGGGGGATGGGGCACAGATACGCAGTATTTT.

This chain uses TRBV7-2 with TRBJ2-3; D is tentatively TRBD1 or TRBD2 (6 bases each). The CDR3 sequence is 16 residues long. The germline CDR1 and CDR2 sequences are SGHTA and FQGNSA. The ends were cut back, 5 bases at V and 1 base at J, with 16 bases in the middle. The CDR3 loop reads CASSAAPGARTDTQYF. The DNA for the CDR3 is TGTGCCAGCAGCGCCGCCCCGGGGGCCCGCACAGATACGCAGTATTTT.

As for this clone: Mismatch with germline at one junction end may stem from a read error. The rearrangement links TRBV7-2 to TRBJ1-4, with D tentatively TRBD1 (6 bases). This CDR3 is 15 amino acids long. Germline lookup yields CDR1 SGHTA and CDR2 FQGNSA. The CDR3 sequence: CASRLDRRGVEKLFF. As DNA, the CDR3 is TGTGCCAGCAGATTAGACCGCAGGGGAGTTGAAAAACTGTTTTTT.

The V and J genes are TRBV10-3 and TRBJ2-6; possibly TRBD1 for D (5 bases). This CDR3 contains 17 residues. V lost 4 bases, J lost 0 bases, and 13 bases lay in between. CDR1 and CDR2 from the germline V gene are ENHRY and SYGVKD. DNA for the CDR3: TGTGCCATCAGTGGACAGACAAAGAGCTCTGGGGCCAACGTCCTGACTTTC. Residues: CAISGQTKSSGANVLTF.

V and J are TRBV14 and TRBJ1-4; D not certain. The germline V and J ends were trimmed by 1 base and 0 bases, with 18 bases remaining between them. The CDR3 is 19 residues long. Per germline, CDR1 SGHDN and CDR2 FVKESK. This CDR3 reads CASSQGFWETETTNEKLFF. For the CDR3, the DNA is TGTGCCAGCAGCCAAGGTTTTTGGGAAACGGAAACAACTAATGAAAAACTGTTTTTT.

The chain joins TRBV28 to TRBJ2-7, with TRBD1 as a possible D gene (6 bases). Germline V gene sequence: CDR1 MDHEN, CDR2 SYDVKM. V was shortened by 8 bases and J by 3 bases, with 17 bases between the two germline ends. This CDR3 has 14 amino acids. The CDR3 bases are TGTGCCAGCTTCGAAGGGGGTCGGCACTACGAGCAGTACTTC. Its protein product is CASFEGGRHYEQYF. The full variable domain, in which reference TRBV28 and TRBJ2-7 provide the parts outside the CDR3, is DVKVTQSSRYLVKRTGEKVFLECVQDMDHENMFWYRQDPGLGLRLIYFSYDVKMKEKGDIPEGYSVSREKKERFSLILESASTNQTSMYLCASFEGGRHYEQYFGPGTRLTVT.

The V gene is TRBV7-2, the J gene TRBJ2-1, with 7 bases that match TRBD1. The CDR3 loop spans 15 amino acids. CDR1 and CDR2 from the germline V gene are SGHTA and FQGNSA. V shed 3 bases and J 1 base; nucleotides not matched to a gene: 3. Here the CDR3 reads CASSFKTGSYNEQFF. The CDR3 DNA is TGTGCCAGCAGCTTTAAGACAGGGTCCTACAATGAGCAGTTCTTC.

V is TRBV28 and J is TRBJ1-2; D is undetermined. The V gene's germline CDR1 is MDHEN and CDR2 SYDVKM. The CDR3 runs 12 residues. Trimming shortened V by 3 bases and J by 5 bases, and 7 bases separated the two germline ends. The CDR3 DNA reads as TGTGCCAGCAGTTTTTCGGTGTATGGCTACACCTTC. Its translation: CASSFSVYGYTF.

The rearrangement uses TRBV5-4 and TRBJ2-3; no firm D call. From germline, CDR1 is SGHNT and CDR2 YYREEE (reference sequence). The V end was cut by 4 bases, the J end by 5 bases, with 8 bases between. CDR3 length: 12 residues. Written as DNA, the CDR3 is TGTGCCAGCAGCCTCAATGGAGATACGCAGTATTTT. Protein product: CASSLNGDTQYF.

The CDR3 DNA reads TGTGCCAGCAGCATCGGGACAGGGGCGTTCTTC. Translating gives CASSIGTGAFF. This chain joins TRBV25-1 and TRBJ2-1; 10 nucleotides align to TRBD1. CDR1 is MGHDK, CDR2 SYGVNS, per germline. V shed 6 bases, J shed 15 bases, and the junction held 5 bases outside the gene matches. The CDR3 runs 11 residues.

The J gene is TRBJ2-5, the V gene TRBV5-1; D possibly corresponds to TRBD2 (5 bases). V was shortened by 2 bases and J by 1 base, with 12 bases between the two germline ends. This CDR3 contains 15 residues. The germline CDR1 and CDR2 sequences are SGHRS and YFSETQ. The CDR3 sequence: CASSLSTAGQETQYF. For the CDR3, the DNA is TGCGCCAGCAGCTTAAGTACGGCGGGCCAAGAGACCCAGTACTTC.

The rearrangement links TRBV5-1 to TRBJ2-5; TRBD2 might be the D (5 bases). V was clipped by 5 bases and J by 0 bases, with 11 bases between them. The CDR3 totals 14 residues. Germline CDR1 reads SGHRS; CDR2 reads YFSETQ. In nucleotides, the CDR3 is TGCGCCAGCAGAATGAGGGCGGACCAAGAGACCCAGTACTTC. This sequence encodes CASRMRADQETQYF. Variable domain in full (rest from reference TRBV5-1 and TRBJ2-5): KAGVTQTPRYLIKTRGQQVTLSCSPISGHRSVSWYQQTPGQGLQFLFEYFSETQRNKGNFPGRFSGRQFSNSRSEMNVSTLELGDSALYLCASRMRADQETQYFGPGTRLLVL.

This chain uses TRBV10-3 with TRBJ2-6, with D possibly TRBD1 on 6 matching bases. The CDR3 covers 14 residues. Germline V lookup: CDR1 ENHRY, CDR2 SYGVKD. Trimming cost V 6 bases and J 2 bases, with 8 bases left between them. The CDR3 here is CAIRRDTGANVLTF. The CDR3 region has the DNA TGTGCCATCAGAAGGGACACTGGGGCCAACGTCCTGACTTTC.

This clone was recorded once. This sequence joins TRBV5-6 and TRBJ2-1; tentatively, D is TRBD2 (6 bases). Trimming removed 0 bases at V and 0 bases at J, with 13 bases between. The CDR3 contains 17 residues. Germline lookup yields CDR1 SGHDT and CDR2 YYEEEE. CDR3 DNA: TGTGCCAGCAGCTTGGCCTTAGCGGAGAGCTCCTACAATGAGCAGTTCTTC. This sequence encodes CASSLALAESSYNEQFF.

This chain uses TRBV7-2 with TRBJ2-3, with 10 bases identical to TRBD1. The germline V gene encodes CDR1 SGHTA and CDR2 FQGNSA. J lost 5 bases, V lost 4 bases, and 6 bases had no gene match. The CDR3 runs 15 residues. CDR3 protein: CASSSMTGGKDTQYF. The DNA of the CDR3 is TGTGCCAGCAGCTCAATGACAGGGGGCAAAGATACGCAGTATTTT.

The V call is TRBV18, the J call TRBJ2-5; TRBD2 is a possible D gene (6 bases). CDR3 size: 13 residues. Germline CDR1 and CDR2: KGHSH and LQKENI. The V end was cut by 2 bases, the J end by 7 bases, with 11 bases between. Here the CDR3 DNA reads TGTGCCAGCTCACCAGGGCCCGGGGGGACCCAGTACTTC. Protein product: CASSPGPGGTQYF. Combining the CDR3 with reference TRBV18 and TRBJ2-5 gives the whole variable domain NAGVMQNPRHLVRRRGQEARLRCSPMKGHSHVYWYRQLPEEGLKFMVYLQKENIIDESGMPKERFSAEFPKEGPSILRIQQVVRGDSAAYFCASSPGPGGTQYFGPGTRLLVL.

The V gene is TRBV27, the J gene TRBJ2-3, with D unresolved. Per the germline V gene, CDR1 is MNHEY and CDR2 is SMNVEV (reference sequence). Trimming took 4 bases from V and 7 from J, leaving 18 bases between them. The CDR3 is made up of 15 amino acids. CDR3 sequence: CASSSRVGVMYTQYF. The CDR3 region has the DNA TGTGCCAGCAGTTCCCGAGTTGGCGTGATGTATACGCAGTATTTT.

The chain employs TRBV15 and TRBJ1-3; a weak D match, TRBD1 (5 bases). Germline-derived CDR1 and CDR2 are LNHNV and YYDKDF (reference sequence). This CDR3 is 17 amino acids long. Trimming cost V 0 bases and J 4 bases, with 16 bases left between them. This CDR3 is CATSRDQRGISGNTIYF. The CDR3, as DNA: TGTGCCACCAGCAGAGATCAGCGGGGGATTTCGGGAAACACCATATATTTT.